This T cell receptor (beta chain) came from a study of cytomegalovirus exposure and HLA in healthy donors listed by TCRdb under 2017. For the wider study: According to an earlier analysis of 587 of the donors, about 190 million T cells yielded 90 million to 130 million unique TCR beta sequences and 276 Gb of sequence data. An early release that covered roughly 600 HLA-typed donors contained 300 to 350 gigabases of sequencing data and about 93 million unique TCR sequences. A separate validation cohort of approximately 120 different subjects was used in addition to the 666-subject first cohort. A few DR-DQ haplotypes were handled as single units for association and clustering because linkage in the cohort was strong. Alongside the repertoire data, information on donor age, sex, ethnicity and CMV serostatus was compiled. The study was designed to test whether signatures of past pathogen exposure could be identified by cataloging public T cell receptors. On average, approximately 250,000 unique TCR beta nucleotide sequences were sequenced per donor among 398 genotyped donors of the cohort, with 15% to 20% of those sequences being non-productive. Typing coverage differed by locus: A, B, C, DRB1 and DQB1 were typed in roughly 620-630 donors, DQA1 in 500 to 550, DPA1 in approximately 600, and DPB1 in just under 490. In an earlier analysis of a few hundred of the donors, high-throughput TCR beta sequencing was used to judge whether each TCR beta V gene segment behaved as functional or pseudogenic. Rather than drawing on any new phenotypic data, the later analysis identified candidate immune exposures from TCR beta sequences and the way those sequences occurred across donors. Among the roughly 370 genotyped donors, around 79% belonged to the genetic ancestry cluster associated with self-reported Caucasian donors. The T cell repertoires of roughly 660 subjects were profiled by immunosequencing and related to cytomegalovirus serostatus. Every repertoire in the discovery cohort had been generated on one and the same sequencing platform. HLA typing included class I and class II loci at four-digit resolution. In a later genetic analysis, genome-wide SNP genotypes for about 65% of the 666 donors were used, and that subset was treated as a discovery cohort. To predict cytomegalovirus infection status, the study brought together high-throughput TCR immunosequencing, statistical association of individual TCRs with disease status, and machine learning. A later analysis re-examined previously published TCR beta repertoires from several hundred donors and added high-resolution HLA genotyping to investigate patterns of TCR occurrence. Study-level results and caveats: In the study, 150 to 200 TCR beta chains were listed as associated with cytomegalovirus. Over 15 rarely observed V segments, including chromosome 9 orphons, were excluded from the earlier analysis of several hundred of the donors because counts were too low. The presence/absence analyses assumed that sequencing depth was roughly uniform across donors, and that assumption may not be true. A further reported finding was that TCR beta sequences accurately predicted the HLA-A and HLA-B alleles for most subjects in the first cohort. An earlier analysis of approximately 540 of the donors showed that most TCR beta V segments appeared in productive rearrangements either about 87% or about 30% of the time, which broadly matched IMGT annotations. Several of the top co-occurrence clusters appeared to be linked to parvovirus B19, influenza, CMV and Epstein-Barr virus, according to a later analysis. A cluster of highly shared sequence variants was judged likely to be a technical artifact of the sequencing pipeline. A later analysis found that TCR association rates varied across HLA loci, with DRB1 alleles showing the most associated TCRs and HLA-C alleles the fewest. The authors suggested that the approach could potentially be extended to other disease states and immunological phenotypes. A later genetic analysis reported fewer N-insertions in productive TCRs among donors in an Asian-associated ancestry cluster than the 666-donor mean. HLA typing was unavailable for some donors at each locus, so association tests used only the typed subset. In vitro tests confirmed that a few of the cytomegalovirus-associated TCR beta chains recognize cytomegalovirus antigens. In both the original and validation cohorts, the classifier was reported to diagnose cytomegalovirus status with high specificity and sensitivity. Across donors, most TCR sequences were observed very rarely, whereas some public TCRs were present in many individuals. The cohort was sequenced for TCR beta chains only, and without alpha or paired-chain data the features that could be detected were limited. Compared with equally common non-associated chains, HLA-associated TCR beta chains in a later analysis were more clonally expanded and had lower generation probabilities. Linkage disequilibrium might explain the correlated functional status among segregating V segments, but an unknown experimental factor could not be ruled out. Some IMGT-functional V segments, including TRBV6-2 and TRBV6-3, could not be distinguished by the 87-base-pair reads and were therefore excluded. A later analysis associated about 18,000 TCR beta sequences with specific HLA alleles at a false discovery rate of 0.05. A later genetic analysis associated a missense DCLRE1C variant with V-gene and J-gene trimming of TCR beta chains, and an independent cohort replicated the association. CMV serostatus was the only immune exposure information available for the cohort. When HLA alleles, especially DR and DQ, strongly co-occurred, attributing TCR associations to individual alleles was difficult. Most CMV-associated TCR beta chains appeared to be HLA-restricted in a later analysis, and the HLA associations seemed to be driven largely by CMV exposure.

Notes on this clone: The specificity of this receptor is unknown. The record has no base qualities; no much larger clone is one base away.

In total, roughly 710 healthy bone marrow donors made up the cohort. At the time of sampling, every cohort member was nominally healthy, though immune exposures that went unrecorded were likely present. The donor was CMV seronegative and was included in the group of several hundred seronegative cohort members. A peripheral blood sample was provided by each donor, and peripheral blood mononuclear cells were used for TCR beta sequencing. The Qiagen DNeasy Blood Extraction Kit was used to extract genomic DNA from the blood cell samples. V trim: 2 bases; J trim: 5 bases; unmatched bases: 9. The CDR3 holds 15 amino acids from the cysteine to the phenylalanine. Only CDR3 DNA is held: 45 bases, read in frame from base 1. For CDR1 and CDR2, the germline V gene lists MGHRA and YSYEKL. Library prep was done by the immunoSEQ multiplex PCR assay. A mixture of 60 forward primers for TCR Vbeta segments and 13 reverse primers for TCR Jbeta segments was used in the multiplex PCR. A multiplex PCR assay on genomic DNA amplified the CDR3 region of rearranged TCR beta genes. On the Illumina HiSeq System, the amplified TCR beta libraries were sequenced as 87-base-pair reads. The paper's processing steps were these. A later analysis counted approximately 74 million unique TCR beta chains across the 550 to 700 repertoires, and roughly 9.9 million of these chains were shared by at least two donors. A nearest-neighbor algorithm error-corrected the raw reads and collapsed the reads into unique sequences, merging closely related sequences to remove PCR and sequencing errors. To assign V, D and J gene segments, CDR3 sequences were aligned to IMGT reference sequences. For a sequence to be retained, a match of at least six nucleotides was required to both a V gene segment and a J gene segment. Rearrangements were classified as productive when the CDR3 lacked stop codons and remained in frame with V and J, and all other rearrangements were classified as non-productive. Following IMGT convention, CDR3 was defined as the stretch from the second conserved V-encoded cysteine to the conserved J-encoded phenylalanine. The earlier analysis of approximately 590 of the donors excluded any sequence lacking an unambiguous match to a single V gene segment. In an earlier analysis of about 590 of the donors, a V segment was called functional when productive rearrangements were above 56.7%, and segregating when the standard deviation between donors exceeded 5%. A statistical classification framework was built to diagnose cytomegalovirus status from the catalog of TCR beta chain sequences. In a later analysis, TCR nucleotide sequences were compared against IMGT/GENE-DB human TR gene sequences so that V and J genes could be assigned. In a later analysis, CDR3 sequences and most-parsimonious VDJ recombination scenarios were assigned using the TCRdist pipeline. In a later analysis, every TCR beta chain was defined by the combination of its CDR3 amino acid sequence and its V-gene family, and reads without a unique V-gene family were dropped. A later analysis removed 592 highly shared, low-generation-probability nucleotide sequences to deal with suspected cross-contamination and a sequencing artifact. In a later analysis, a clonal expansion index for each public chain was calculated from normalized within-repertoire ranks of inferred template counts. In a later analysis, generation probabilities were computed with a VDJ recombination model fitted to out-of-frame rearrangements, and the resulting probabilities were checked against IGoR. In a later analysis, TCR-TCR, TCR-HLA and TCR-CMV co-occurrence was scored with hypergeometric tests, and a repertoire-size bias correction was applied to TCR pairs. To estimate false discovery rates, a later analysis permuted the HLA or CMV assignments 20 times. In a later analysis, co-occurring TCRs were grouped with DBSCAN, and TCRdist sequence similarity was added when clustering was performed within HLA-allele-positive subsets. For co-occurrence clustering, repertoires with fewer than 30,000 or more than 120,000 public chains were excluded, along with five or six repertoires with anomalous nucleotide sharing. TCRdb retrieved this table from immuneACCESS and kept in-frame rearrangements only. Not all clones are present; in checked studies, unresolved V genes account for under half, and no reason is known for the remainder. The V and J calls and clone size were taken over from that table, and D and trimming were inferred from the DNA. For this sample there are 130,000 to 150,000 clones; 75% to 80% appear just once. Of the sample, roughly 4.6% falls within the top ten clones.

This sequence uses TRBV4-1 and TRBJ2-7; a stretch of 7 junction bases matches TRBD1. The sequenced sample consisted of PBMCs. This receptor was obtained from a woman between 50 and 59 years old in good health and CMV-seronegative. The CDR3 corresponds to CASSQMTGPPHEQYF. The nucleotide sequence is TGCGCCAGCAGCCAAATGACAGGGCCACCCCACGAGCAGTACTTC.